This T cell receptor (beta chain) was identified during a study of T cell repertoires in cytomegalovirus infection. Background on the study: From public TCR beta signatures came an indication of both CMV infection and matching HLA type. Study-level results: Dominating the ex vivo response were HLA-C-restricted CMV-specific TCR beta clonotypes.

A single record per CDR3 protein comes from TCRdb applying MiXCR to the reads. The table records around 450,000 distinct CDR3 sequences, roughly 10% of them present only once. The CDR3 has 13 amino acids. Germline CDR1 reads SQVTM; CDR2 reads ANQGSEA. Trimming cost V 6 bases and J 5 bases; bases outside gene matches: 2. The sample holds a few counts of this clonotype. As yet, its antigen is unknown. Specimen: PBMCs. The chain uses TRBV29-1 and TRBJ2-5, with 14 bases lining up with TRBD2. The clonotype was recovered from a human donor in good health (CMV status not recorded). Some clones in this sample may be carry-over from other donors' samples. CDR3 sequence reads: CSVGLAGGETQYF. The CDR3 nucleotides are TGCAGCGTAGGACTAGCGGGAGGTGAGACCCAGTACTTC. The whole variable domain, remainder taken from reference TRBV29-1 and TRBJ2-5, is SAVISQKPSRDICQRGTSLTIQCQVDSQVTMMFWYRQQPGQSLTLIATANQGSEATYESGFVIDKFPISRPNLTFSTLTVSNMSPEDSSIYLCSVGLAGGETQYFGPGTRLLVL.